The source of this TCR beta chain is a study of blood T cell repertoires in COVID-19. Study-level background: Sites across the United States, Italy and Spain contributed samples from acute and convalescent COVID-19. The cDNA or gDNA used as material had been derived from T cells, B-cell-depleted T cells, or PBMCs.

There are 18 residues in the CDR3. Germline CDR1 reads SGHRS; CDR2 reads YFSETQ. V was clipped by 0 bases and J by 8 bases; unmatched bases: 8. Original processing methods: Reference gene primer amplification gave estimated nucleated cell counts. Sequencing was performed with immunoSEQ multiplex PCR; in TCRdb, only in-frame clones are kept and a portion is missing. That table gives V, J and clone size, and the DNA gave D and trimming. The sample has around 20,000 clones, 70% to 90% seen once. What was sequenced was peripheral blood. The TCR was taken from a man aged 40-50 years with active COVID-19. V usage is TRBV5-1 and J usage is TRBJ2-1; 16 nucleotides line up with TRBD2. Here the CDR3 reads CASSLGGTSGRVRHEQFF. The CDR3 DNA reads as TGCGCCAGCAGCTTGGGCGGGACTAGCGGGAGGGTTCGGCATGAGCAGTTCTTC.